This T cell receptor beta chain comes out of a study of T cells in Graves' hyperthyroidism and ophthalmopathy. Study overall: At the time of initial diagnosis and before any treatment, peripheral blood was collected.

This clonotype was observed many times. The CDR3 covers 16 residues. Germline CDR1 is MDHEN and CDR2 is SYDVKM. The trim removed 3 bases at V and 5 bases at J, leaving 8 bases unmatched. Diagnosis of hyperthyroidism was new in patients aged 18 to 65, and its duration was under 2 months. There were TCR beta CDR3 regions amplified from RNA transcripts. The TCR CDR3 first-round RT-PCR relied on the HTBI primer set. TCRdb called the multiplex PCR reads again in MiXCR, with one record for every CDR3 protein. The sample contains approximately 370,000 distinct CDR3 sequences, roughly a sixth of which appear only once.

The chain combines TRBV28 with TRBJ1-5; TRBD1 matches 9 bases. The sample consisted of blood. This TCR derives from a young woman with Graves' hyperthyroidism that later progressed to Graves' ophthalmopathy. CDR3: CASSFRLGQGYQPQHF. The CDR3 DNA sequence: TGTGCCAGCAGTTTTCGGCTGGGACAGGGTTATCAGCCCCAGCATTTT.